This T cell receptor (beta chain) comes out of a study of blood T cell repertoires in COVID-19. CDR3 length: 14 residues. Germline CDR1 LNHDA, CDR2 SQIVND (reference sequence). V dropped 6 bases and J dropped 4 bases, with 15 bases sitting between them. Data came from immunoSEQ multiplex PCR; TCRdb stores just in-frame clones and leaves some out. Among about 49,000 clones listed, about four fifths were seen once. This chain connects TRBV19 to TRBJ1-1; tentatively, D is TRBD1 (6 bases). This TCR was sampled from a woman of 80 years or more with COVID-19, enrolled during active disease. The source material was peripheral blood. The CDR3 loop reads CASRRQVGSTEAFF. CDR3 bases: TGTGCCAGTAGAAGACAGGTCGGAAGCACTGAAGCTTTCTTT.